The 22 T cell receptor beta chains below were found in one sample sequenced in a study of vaccination effects on CD4 cells after COVID-19. Sequencing used immunoSEQ multiplex PCR; TCRdb keeps in-frame clones, though not all of them. The data show 20,000 to 25,000 clones, about 81% seen once. The antigens of these receptors remain unknown. Antigen-specific CD4+ T cells were first expanded with viral peptide pools by the ViraFEST assay and only then sequenced. Culture lasted 10 days before CD4+ T cell isolation. The person had a PCR-confirmed SARS-CoV-2 infection during March to December 2020. The input for sequencing was CD4+ T cells from PBMCs cultured with a peptide pool, taken before COVID-19 vaccination. The receptors were gathered from a human donor who had a prior SARS-CoV-2 infection.

The chain links TRBV6-6 to TRBJ1-5; no clear D. The germline V gene has CDR1 MNHNY and CDR2 SVGAGI (reference sequence). Trimming removed 6 bases from V and 4 bases from J, with 13 bases in between. The CDR3 has 14 amino acids. DNA of the CDR3: TGTGCCAGCAGCCCATTTGAAGAAAATCAGCCCCAGCATTTT. Amino acid sequence: CASSPFEENQPQHF.

This clone was counted a few times. The V gene is TRBV6-2 or TRBV6-3, the J gene TRBJ2-1; 14 nucleotides match TRBD2. Germline assignment: CDR1 MNHEY and CDR2 SVGEGT. Trimming took 5 bases from V and 12 from J; bases not matched to a gene: 9. This CDR3 is built from 15 residues. CDR3 nucleotides: TGTGCCAGCAGTCCCCGGACTAGCGGGAGGTTGGGGCAGTTCTTC. It specifies CASSPRTSGRLGQFF.

The chain uses TRBV7-9 and TRBJ1-2, with TRBD1 as a possible D gene (5 bases). The V and J ends lost 5 bases and 5 bases respectively, with 18 bases between them. From germline, CDR1 is SEHNR and CDR2 FQNEAQ (reference sequence). This CDR3 spans 15 amino acids. CDR3 sequence (DNA): TGTGCCAGCAGCCTAGGGAGGGCAGGGAGGTATGGCTACACCTTC. Residues: CASSLGRAGRYGYTF. The full variable domain, completed using reference TRBV7-9 and TRBJ1-2, is DTGVSQNPRHKITKRGQNVTFRCDPISEHNRLYWYRQTLGQGPEFLTYFQNEAQLEKSRLLSDRFSAERPKGSFSTLEIQRTEQGDSAMYLCASSLGRAGRYGYTFGSGTRLTVV.

CDR3 nucleotides: TGCGCCAGCAGCTTGGTTGCACCAAACTATGGCTACACCTTC. Translation: CASSLVAPNYGYTF. This chain joins TRBV5-1 and TRBJ1-2; D not resolved. The germline V gene encodes CDR1 SGHRS and CDR2 YFSETQ. V dropped 0 bases and J dropped 2 bases, with 8 bases sitting between them. The CDR3 totals 14 residues.

The CDR3 DNA reads TGTGCCAGCAGTGAACAGGCCGACAATCAGCCCCAGCATTTT. The encoded protein is CASSEQADNQPQHF. This chain uses TRBV6-1 with TRBJ1-5; D ambiguous. The CDR3 has 14 amino acids. V lost 2 bases, J lost 3 bases, and 8 bases lay in between. Germline loops: CDR1 MNHNS, CDR2 SASEGT.

The V call is TRBV13, the J call TRBJ1-3; D not certain. The CDR3 has 13 amino acids. Trimming took off 2 bases at V and 4 bases at J, with 6 bases between the two ends. In germline, CDR1 is PRHDT, CDR2 FYEKMQ (reference sequence). The CDR3, as DNA: TGTGCCAGCAGCTTACGTCGGGGAAACACCATATATTTT. Amino acids: CASSLRRGNTIYF.

A few counts support this clone. The gene calls are TRBV3-1 (or the pseudogene TRBV3-2) and TRBJ2-7; the match to TRBD2 covers 10 bases. Trimming removed 5 bases from V and 3 bases from J; junction bases left unmatched: 10. Germline values: CDR1 LGHDT, CDR2 YNNKEL (reference sequence). This CDR3 spans 16 amino acids. This chain's CDR3 is CASSWTSGNGGYEQYF. The CDR3 nucleotides are TGTGCCAGCAGCTGGACTAGCGGCAATGGTGGCTACGAGCAGTACTTC.

This clone was detected once. The chain has TRBV5-8 and TRBJ2-3, with no clear D. The germline V gene has CDR1 SGHTS and CDR2 YDEGEE. V lost 3 bases, J lost 2 bases, and 19 bases lay in between. The CDR3 sequence is 17 residues long. As DNA, the CDR3 is TGTGCCAGCAGCTCCCTTGGAGCCTTACACCACACAGATACGCAGTATTTT. It translates to CASSSLGALHHTDTQYF.

This sequence joins TRBV5-6 and TRBJ2-1, with 7 bases matching TRBD1. The CDR3 spans 16 residues. V was clipped by 4 bases and J by 3 bases; unmatched bases: 10. Germline-derived CDR1 and CDR2 are SGHDT and YYEEEE. The CDR3 DNA sequence: TGTGCCAGCAGCCGGACAGGCGCCAACCTCTACAATGAGCAGTTCTTC. Amino acid sequence: CASSRTGANLYNEQFF.

This clone was counted a few times. The chain employs TRBV25-1 and TRBJ2-2; D ambiguous. Germline V gene lookup returns CDR1 MGHDK and CDR2 SYGVNS. The CDR3 sequence is 14 residues long. Trimming shortened V by 4 bases and J by 9 bases, and 15 bases separated the two germline ends. This chain's CDR3 is CASSATDGSWELFF. DNA for the CDR3: TGTGCCAGCAGTGCGACTGACGGTTCCTGGGAGCTGTTTTTT.

V usage is TRBV4-1 and J usage is TRBJ1-1; D is perhaps TRBD1 (6 bases). Per the germline V gene, CDR1 is MGHRA and CDR2 is YSYEKL. The CDR3 has 17 residues. Trimming pared 4 bases from V and 4 bases from J, leaving 22 bases between. CDR3 in DNA: TGCGCCAGCAGCCCGACAAACTACAGGGACTCGGGCACTGAAGCTTTCTTT. Encoded protein: CASSPTNYRDSGTEAFF.

The CDR3 is CASTPVLGGGINQETQYF. The CDR3 nucleotides are TGTGCCAGCACCCCAGTGCTTGGGGGGGGGATCAACCAAGAGACCCAGTACTTC. This chain uses TRBV28 with TRBJ2-5; 7 bases match TRBD2. The CDR3 loop spans 18 amino acids. V trimming: 7 bases; J trimming: 0 bases; junction bases outside the gene matches: 17. The germline gives CDR1 MDHEN, CDR2 SYDVKM. Full variable domain (remainder filled in from reference TRBV28 and TRBJ2-5): DVKVTQSSRYLVKRTGEKVFLECVQDMDHENMFWYRQDPGLGLRLIYFSYDVKMKEKGDIPEGYSVSREKKERFSLILESASTNQTSMYLCASTPVLGGGINQETQYFGPGTRLLVL.

The CDR3 DNA is TGTGCCAGCAGTTTAGGGGGCCACTACGAGCAGTACTTC. Its protein is CASSLGGHYEQYF. The genes are TRBV12-3 or TRBV12-4 and TRBJ2-7; a possible D gene is TRBD1 (5 bases). The CDR3 consists of 13 residues. Trimming left V 1 base short and J 3 bases short, with 7 bases between.

The rearrangement links TRBV7-3 to TRBJ2-1; 9 positions agree with TRBD1. The CDR3 contains 16 residues. Germline loops: CDR1 SGHTA, CDR2 FQGTGA. J gave up 7 bases and V 5 bases, and 12 bases lay outside the gene matches. CDR3 protein: CASSPGQGRPGNEQFF. The CDR3 nucleotides are TGTGCCAGCAGCCCGGGACAGGGCCGCCCCGGGAATGAGCAGTTCTTC.

The chain is built from TRBV30 and TRBJ2-5; weak D call: TRBD2 (5 bases). Germline V lookup: CDR1 GTSNPN, CDR2 SVGIG (reference sequence). The CDR3 sequence is 13 residues long. V lost 1 base and J lost 3, with 9 bases in between. This CDR3 reads CAWSGGLKETQYF. The DNA for the CDR3 is TGTGCCTGGAGTGGCGGGTTAAAAGAGACCCAGTACTTC.

This chain uses TRBV5-6 with TRBJ2-7, with a possible D match to TRBD1 (5 bases). The CDR3 totals 14 residues. The V gene's germline CDR1 is SGHDT and CDR2 YYEEEE. Between the trimmed V and J ends, which lost 0 bases and 7 bases, there was a span of 14 bases. This CDR3 reads CASSLGDRTREQYF. The CDR3 DNA reads as TGTGCCAGCAGCTTGGGCGACAGAACGAGGGAGCAGTACTTC.

The rearrangement links TRBV5-1 to TRBJ2-5; 7 nucleotides align to TRBD1. Germline assignment: CDR1 SGHRS and CDR2 YFSETQ. V shed 3 bases, J shed 0 bases, and the junction held 2 bases outside the gene matches. The CDR3 runs 14 residues. DNA of the CDR3: TGCGCCAGCAGCTACGACAGGGACCAAGAGACCCAGTACTTC. It specifies CASSYDRDQETQYF.

The chain carries TRBV28 and TRBJ2-2; D is undetermined. The CDR3 runs 15 residues. Trimming pared 3 bases from V and 1 base from J, leaving 9 bases between. Germline loops: CDR1 MDHEN, CDR2 SYDVKM. Written as DNA, the CDR3 is TGTGCCAGCAGTTTTCCCGGTTGGAACACCGGGGAGCTGTTTTTT. As protein: CASSFPGWNTGELFF.

The J gene is TRBJ1-2, the V gene TRBV5-8; D call uncertain. V was shortened by 1 base and J by 5 bases, with 6 bases between the two germline ends. This CDR3 region has 12 residues. Germline values: CDR1 SGHTS, CDR2 YDEGEE. CDR3 sequence (DNA): TGTGCCAGCAGCTTGAATTCGTATGGCTACACCTTC. It specifies CASSLNSYGYTF.

The V and J genes are TRBV5-1 and TRBJ1-1; D uncertain. CDR1 and CDR2 from the germline V gene are SGHRS and YFSETQ. Between the trimmed V and J ends, which lost 3 bases and 5 bases, there was a span of 20 bases. The CDR3 has 16 amino acids. CDR3 sequence (DNA): TGCGCCAGCAGCTCCTTATCCGGGAATAGTGGTACTGAAGCTTTCTTT. This translates into CASSSLSGNSGTEAFF.

The CDR3 nucleotides are TGCGCCAGCAGCTTGGACCCAATCCTATCCTACGAGCAGTACTTC. Encoded protein: CASSLDPILSYEQYF. The chain joins TRBV5-1 to TRBJ2-7; D is unclear. V lost 0 bases and J 1 base, leaving 11 bases between the germline ends. The germline gives CDR1 SGHRS, CDR2 YFSETQ. The CDR3 loop spans 15 amino acids.

The rearrangement links TRBV6-5 to TRBJ1-6; no clear D gene. The CDR3 has 14 residues. Germline V gives CDR1 MNHEY, CDR2 SVGAGI. V dropped 6 bases and J dropped 7 bases, with 13 bases sitting between them. The CDR3 sequence is CASRPDGSNSPLHF. The CDR3, as DNA: TGTGCCAGCAGGCCCGACGGCTCAAATTCACCCCTCCACTTT.